Following are 25 T cell receptor beta chains from one sample sequenced in a study of blood T cells in healthy people across ages. The second PCR ran 7 to 11 cycles with a sample-barcoded 5' primer and J-beta primers. TCRdb fed the 5' RACE reads into MiXCR, producing one record per CDR3 protein. This table has some 800,000 distinct CDR3 sequences, roughly 25% appearing once. Separately, the same data were catalogued under a study of T cells of mothers and their children.

The source material was blood. The source of these receptors is a boy younger than 18 in good health.

At least ten counts were recorded for this clonotype. The rearrangement joins TRBV7-9 to TRBJ1-1; TRBD1 matches at 10 bases. Germline trimming cut 5 bases from V and 4 bases from J; bases unmatched to any gene: 10. This CDR3 comprises 16 residues. The germline gives CDR1 SEHNR, CDR2 FQNEAQ (reference sequence). The CDR3 loop is CASSSGTGAVSTEAFF. The CDR3 DNA follows: TGTGCCAGCAGCAGTGGGACAGGGGCTGTAAGCACTGAAGCTTTCTTT.

This clonotype came up once. The chain employs TRBV20-1 and TRBJ2-5; D ambiguous. CDR3 size: 11 residues. Germline CDR1 and CDR2: DFQATT and SNEGSKA (reference sequence). The V and J ends lost 3 bases and 8 bases respectively, with 10 bases between them. CDR3 in amino acids: CSARIDATQYF. The CDR3 nucleotides read TGCAGTGCTAGGATTGACGCAACCCAGTACTTC.

The table lists this clonotype with a few counts. The chain joins TRBV18 to TRBJ2-7, with TRBD1 matching 7 bases. This CDR3 spans 15 amino acids. V trimming: 0 bases; J trimming: 2 bases; junction bases outside the gene matches: 4. The germline V gene encodes CDR1 KGHSH and CDR2 LQKENI. The CDR3 spells CASSPPGQSAYEQYF. Written as DNA, the CDR3 is TGTGCCAGCTCACCACCGGGACAGAGCGCCTACGAGCAGTACTTC.

This clonotype has a handful of counts. The V gene is TRBV18, the J gene TRBJ1-4; no firm D call. The CDR3 contains 14 residues. V lost 1 base to trimming and J lost 8 bases, with 11 bases between them. Germline CDR1 reads KGHSH; CDR2 reads LQKENI. CDR3 in DNA: TGTGCCAGCTCACCACTTGCTGGGGAAGAAAAACTGTTTTTT. It is translated as CASSPLAGEEKLFF.

The DNA for the CDR3 is TGCGCCAGCAGCCAAGATTTAGAAGGGGGCTACGAGCAGTACTTC. Protein product: CASSQDLEGGYEQYF. This chain joins TRBV4-3 and TRBJ2-5, with a weak D call TRBD1 (6 bases). The DNA end lines up better with TRBJ2-7; the J call may be wrong. Per the germline V gene, CDR1 is LGHNA and CDR2 is YSLEER. The CDR3 is made up of 15 amino acids.

This clonotype has just a few counts. V gene TRBV28 combines with J gene TRBJ1-4, with TRBD1 identical over 7 bases. The CDR3 sequence is 14 residues long. Germline loops: CDR1 MDHEN, CDR2 SYDVKM. The V and J ends lost 3 bases and 5 bases, in that order; junction bases with no gene match: 3. CDR3 sequence reads: CASSFARGNEKLFF. The CDR3 DNA reads as TGTGCCAGCAGTTTTGCCAGGGGGAATGAAAAACTGTTTTTT.

CDR3 loop: CASSVDPAGVTDTQYF. DNA for the CDR3: TGTGCCAGCAGCGTAGACCCAGCGGGGGTCACAGATACGCAGTATTTT. The rearrangement links TRBV9 to TRBJ2-3; TRBD2 aligns across 8 bases. The V gene's germline CDR1 is SGDLS and CDR2 YYNGEE. The CDR3 length is 16 residues. Germline trimming cut 0 bases from V and 2 bases from J; bases unmatched to any gene: 5.

The chain links TRBV10-3 to TRBJ2-7; 9 bases align to TRBD1. V lost 8 bases to trimming and J lost 5 bases; unmatched junction nucleotides: 7. This CDR3 comprises 13 residues. The germline CDR1 and CDR2 sequences are ENHRY and SYGVKD. The CDR3: CAIRTGDTHEQYF. CDR3 in DNA: TGTGCCATCCGGACAGGGGATACCCACGAGCAGTACTTC.

V and J are TRBV14 and TRBJ2-1; D possibly uses TRBD1 or TRBD2 (6 bases each). This CDR3 is 15 amino acids long. The V end was cut by 1 base, the J end by 8 bases, with 15 bases between. Germline assignment: CDR1 SGHDN and CDR2 FVKESK. CDR3 loop: CASSQGARGLYEQFF. The CDR3 coding sequence is TGTGCCAGCAGCCAAGGGGCCCGGGGGCTCTATGAGCAGTTCTTC.

The V call is TRBV20-1, the J call TRBJ2-5; 10 bases are a match to TRBD1. CDR3 length equals 13 residues. Losses at the gene ends were 5 bases for V and 5 bases for J; bases not matched to a gene: 5. Germline V gene data show CDR1 as DFQATT and CDR2 as SNEGSKA (reference sequence). Here the CDR3 reads CSAGDRGRETQYF. DNA for the CDR3: TGCAGTGCTGGTGACAGGGGGCGTGAGACCCAGTACTTC.

The V gene is TRBV7-2, the J gene TRBJ2-3, with 9 bases lining up with TRBD2. V gave up 5 bases and J gave up 1 base; unmatched junction bases: 10. CDR1 and CDR2 (germline): SGHTA, FQGNSA. The CDR3 runs to 17 residues. The CDR3 reads CASSPREGWVGTDTQYF. The CDR3 DNA reads TGTGCCAGCAGCCCGCGGGAGGGGTGGGTGGGCACAGATACGCAGTATTTT.

The rearrangement links TRBV20-1 to TRBJ2-7; 8 nucleotides agree with TRBD1. V shed 5 bases and J 1 base; nucleotides not matched to a gene: 7. Germline V lookup: CDR1 DFQATT, CDR2 SNEGSKA (reference sequence). This CDR3 has 14 amino acids. This CDR3 is CSAVPGTGSYEQYF. DNA of the CDR3: TGCAGTGCTGTACCCGGGACAGGATCCTACGAGCAGTACTTC.

The rearrangement links TRBV6-4 to TRBJ2-3; tentatively, D is TRBD1 or TRBD2 (7 bases each). Between the trimmed V and J ends, which lost 2 bases and 4 bases, there was a span of 13 bases. CDR1 is MRHNA, CDR2 SNTAGT, per germline. The CDR3 extends over 15 amino acids. In DNA, the CDR3 is TGTGCCAGCAGTGACAGCCCAGGGGGGGCAGATACGCAGTATTTT. Translated: CASSDSPGGADTQYF.

The rearrangement uses TRBV12-3 or TRBV12-4 and TRBJ1-5, with 11 bases matching TRBD1. With V trimmed by 7 bases and J by 7 bases, 6 bases remained unmatched. CDR3 length: 14 amino acids. The CDR3 loop is CASTGQGAFQPQHF. The CDR3 nucleotides read TGTGCCAGCACCGGACAGGGGGCCTTCCAGCCCCAGCATTTT.

The table lists this clonotype with a few counts. The chain carries TRBV4-3 and TRBJ2-5; D is perhaps TRBD1 or TRBD2 (5 bases each). V gave up 1 base and J gave up 4 bases, with 10 bases separating them. Germline V gene lookup returns CDR1 LGHNA and CDR2 YSLEER. This CDR3 is 14 amino acids long. The CDR3 is CASSQARGLETQYF. In DNA form, the CDR3 reads TGCGCCAGCAGCCAAGCGAGGGGTTTAGAGACCCAGTACTTC.

The V gene is TRBV5-5, the J gene TRBJ2-5; 9 bases are shared with TRBD1. CDR1 is SGHKS and CDR2 is YYEKEE in the germline V gene (reference sequence). The CDR3 extends over 17 amino acids. Trimming took 3 bases from V and 5 from J; bases not matched to a gene: 14. The CDR3 reads CASSWNPGQGMLETQYF. The CDR3 DNA sequence: TGTGCCAGCAGCTGGAACCCGGGACAGGGAATGCTGGAGACCCAGTACTTC. The whole variable domain, remainder taken from reference TRBV5-5 and TRBJ2-5, is DAGVTQSPTHLIKTRGQQVTLRCSPISGHKSVSWYQQVLGQGPQFIFQYYEKEERGRGNFPDRFSARQFPNYSSELNVNALLLGDSALYLCASSWNPGQGMLETQYFGPGTRLLVL.

This clonotype came up a few times. V and J are TRBV7-9 and TRBJ2-5; unclear D gene. The V gene lost 5 bases and the J gene lost 5 bases, with 15 bases spanning the gap. Germline CDR1 is SEHNR and CDR2 is FQNEAQ (reference sequence). CDR3 length: 14 amino acids. The CDR3 DNA is TGTGCCAGCAGCGGCTTGACTGGGGTGGAGACCCAGTACTTC. Protein: CASSGLTGVETQYF.

This clonotype came up a few times. This sequence joins TRBV29-1 and TRBJ2-5, with TRBD2 identical over 11 bases. The CDR3 contains 16 residues. Germline trimming cut 7 bases from V and 1 base from J; bases unmatched to any gene: 11. Germline assignment: CDR1 SQVTM and CDR2 ANQGSEA. For the CDR3, the DNA is TGCAGCGCAAGGGCCCTAGCGGGAGGCCCCCAAGAGACCCAGTACTTC. Translation: CSARALAGGPQETQYF.

The chain links TRBV9 to TRBJ2-4, with D perhaps TRBD1 (7 bases). CDR1 is SGDLS and CDR2 is YYNGEE in the germline V gene. Trimming shortened V by 3 bases and J by 2 bases, and 12 bases separated the two germline ends. This CDR3 region has 15 residues. The CDR3 DNA follows: TGTGCCAGCAGCGCAGGGGGGCTGACCAAAAACATTCAGTACTTC. Translating gives CASSAGGLTKNIQYF.

This chain connects TRBV6-6 to TRBJ2-5; 8 bases fit TRBD1. The J segment lost 8 bases and the V segment lost 5 bases, leaving 16 bases of the junction unmatched. CDR3 length: 16 residues. The germline V gene encodes CDR1 MNHNY and CDR2 SVGAGI (reference sequence). CDR3 sequence: CASSDPQGVGMGTQYF. DNA of the CDR3: TGTGCCAGCAGTGACCCACAGGGGGTTGGGATGGGCACCCAGTACTTC.

The chain links TRBV7-9 to TRBJ2-5; TRBD1 matches 7 bases. Trimming at V came to 5 bases and at J to 7 bases, leaving 16 bases not matched to a gene. CDR3 size: 16 residues. Per germline, CDR1 SEHNR and CDR2 FQNEAQ (reference sequence). Here the CDR3 reads CASSPTTGLAFGTQYF. The CDR3 DNA reads TGTGCCAGCAGCCCTACGACAGGGCTGGCGTTTGGGACCCAGTACTTC.

V and J are TRBV5-1 and TRBJ1-1; D uncertain. Trimming cost V 4 bases and J 1 base, with 11 bases left between them. The CDR3 runs 14 residues. Looked up from germline, CDR1 is SGHRS and CDR2 is YFSETQ. Here the CDR3 reads CASSPYDPNTEAFF. Written as DNA, the CDR3 is TGCGCCAGCAGCCCCTATGACCCGAACACTGAAGCTTTCTTT.

V gene TRBV27 combines with J gene TRBJ2-7; D unresolved. The V gene lost 5 bases and the J gene lost 6 bases, with 11 bases spanning the gap. CDR1 is MNHEY and CDR2 is SMNVEV in the germline V gene (reference sequence). The CDR3 sequence is 12 residues long. DNA for the CDR3: TGTGCCAGCAGTCAAGCCTTGGGCGAGCAGTACTTC. It codes for CASSQALGEQYF.

The chain employs TRBV6-1 and TRBJ2-7; 8 nucleotides agree with TRBD1. Trimming removed 0 bases from V and 5 bases from J; junction bases left unmatched: 6. The germline V gene encodes CDR1 MNHNS and CDR2 SASEGT. The CDR3 sequence is 15 residues long. As DNA, the CDR3 is TGTGCCAGCAGTGAAGCGAGGACAGGGCGAAACGAGCAGTACTTC. It translates to CASSEARTGRNEQYF.

This clonotype was detected only a few times. The rearrangement links TRBV7-2 to TRBJ1-1; the D gene is possibly TRBD1 (5 bases). In germline, CDR1 is SGHTA, CDR2 FQGNSA. The CDR3 has 17 amino acids. V was pared by 2 bases and J by 3 bases, with 19 bases between. The CDR3 coding sequence is TGTGCCAGCAGCTTACTATATATTGGGCAGGGCGACACTGAAGCTTTCTTT. Translated, it gives CASSLLYIGQGDTEAFF.